One and the same sample provided the 30 T cell receptor beta chains below, sequenced in a study of cytomegalovirus exposure and HLA in healthy donors. Primers for the PCR totalled 60 Vbeta and 13 Jbeta. The method was immunoSEQ multiplex PCR; TCRdb's version includes in-frame clones alone and lacks a portion of them. The sample lists 100,000 to 150,000 clones, roughly four fifths occurring once. The specimen was PBMCs. These receptors were obtained from a boy under 10 years old in good health and CMV-seronegative.

The J gene is TRBJ2-5, the V gene TRBV11-2; weak D call: TRBD2 (5 bases). This CDR3 has 12 amino acids. Germline lookup yields CDR1 SGHAT and CDR2 FQNNGV. Trimming removed 5 bases at V and 11 bases at J, with 15 bases between. The chain's CDR3 is CASSRQRWEQYF. The DNA of the CDR3 is TGTGCCAGCAGCCGTCAACGGTGGGAGCAGTACTTC.

The chain uses TRBV6-6 and TRBJ1-5; D might be TRBD1 (6 bases). In germline, CDR1 is MNHNY, CDR2 SVGAGI (reference sequence). The CDR3 has 14 residues. The ends were cut back, 5 bases at V and 9 bases at J, with 17 bases in the middle. The CDR3 nucleotides read TGTGCCAGCAGTCTTCGGGCCCAGGGGTGGCCCCAGCATTTT. Residues: CASSLRAQGWPQHF.

The rearrangement joins TRBV19 to TRBJ2-7, with 8 positions matching TRBD1. Germline V CDR1 and CDR2: LNHDA, SQIVND (reference sequence). V was clipped by 1 base and J by 7 bases; unmatched bases: 9. The CDR3 extends over 15 amino acids. CDR3 loop: CASSIVGQGAKEQYF. DNA for the CDR3: TGTGCCAGTAGTATAGTTGGGCAGGGGGCGAAAGAGCAGTACTTC.

As to this clone: This sample also contains other DNA sequences that code for the same CDR3. This chain joins TRBV5-6 and TRBJ1-1; D unresolved. Trimming left V 2 bases short and J 8 bases short, with 19 bases between. CDR3 length: 15 residues. Looked up from germline, CDR1 is SGHDT and CDR2 is YYEEEE. CDR3 residues: CASSLLAGNGPEAFF. The CDR3 nucleotides are TGTGCCAGCAGCTTATTAGCCGGGAATGGACCCGAAGCTTTCTTT.

This chain joins TRBV7-2 and TRBJ1-5; possible D gene TRBD1, 6 bases. The CDR3 runs 17 residues. V lost 4 bases to trimming and J lost 0 bases, with 16 bases between them. CDR1 is SGHTA and CDR2 is FQGNSA in the germline V gene. CDR3: CASSSGVGRNSNQPQHF. CDR3 nucleotide sequence: TGTGCCAGCAGCTCAGGGGTGGGGAGAAATAGCAATCAGCCCCAGCATTTT. Filled out from reference TRBV7-2 and TRBJ1-5, the complete variable domain reads GAGVSQSPSNKVTEKGKDVELRCDPISGHTALYWYRQSLGQGLEFLIYFQGNSAPDKSGLPSDRFSAERTGGSVSTLTIQRTQQEDSAVYLCASSSGVGRNSNQPQHFGDGTRLSIL.

This chain joins TRBV30 and TRBJ2-4, with 8 bases identical to TRBD1. Germline-derived CDR1 and CDR2 are GTSNPN and SVGIG (reference sequence). The CDR3 has 16 amino acids. V trimming: 0 bases; J trimming: 4 bases; junction bases outside the gene matches: 8. In nucleotides, the CDR3 is TGTGCCTGGAGTGTATGGTCAGGGGGCGAGAAAAACATTCAGTACTTC. Its protein is CAWSVWSGGEKNIQYF. Combining the CDR3 with reference TRBV30 and TRBJ2-4 gives the whole variable domain SQTIHQWPATLVQPVGSPLSLECTVEGTSNPNLYWYRQAAGRGLQLLFYSVGIGQISSEVPQNLSASRPQDRQFILSSKKLLLSDSGFYLCAWSVWSGGEKNIQYFGAGTRLSVL.

There are a few counts of this clone. The chain has TRBV19 and TRBJ2-2, with D possibly TRBD2 on 5 matching bases. Trimming stripped 0 bases from V and 6 bases from J, with 11 bases between. The CDR3 sequence is 15 residues long. Germline V CDR1 and CDR2: LNHDA, SQIVND (reference sequence). Written as DNA, the CDR3 is TGTGCCAGTAGTATAGATAATAGCGCGGCCGGGGAGCTGTTTTTT. It translates to CASSIDNSAAGELFF.

The chain is built from TRBV11-2 and TRBJ2-1, with TRBD2 matching over 7 bases. In germline, CDR1 is SGHAT, CDR2 FQNNGV. Trimming cost V 1 base and J 5 bases; bases outside gene matches: 11. This CDR3 has 17 residues. The CDR3 here is CASSLVPGGSSHNEQFF. The DNA for the CDR3 is TGTGCCAGCAGCTTAGTCCCGGGCGGGAGTTCCCACAATGAGCAGTTCTTC.

V gene TRBV9 combines with J gene TRBJ2-1, with TRBD1 as a possible D gene (5 bases). V gave up 5 bases and J gave up 8 bases, with 14 bases separating them. The CDR3 loop spans 13 amino acids. Germline assignment: CDR1 SGDLS and CDR2 YYNGEE. CDR3 DNA: TGTGCCAGCAGGGAGACAGAGCAAGATGAGCAGTTCTTC. Protein sequence: CASRETEQDEQFF. The entire variable domain, with the rest obtained from reference TRBV9 and TRBJ2-1, is as follows: DSGVTQTPKHLITATGQRVTLRCSPRSGDLSVYWYQQSLDQGLQFLIQYYNGEERAKGNILERFSAQQFPDLHSELNLSSLELGDSALYFCASRETEQDEQFFGPGTRLTVL.

The chain couples TRBV5-5 to TRBJ1-5, with D perhaps matching TRBD1 (5 bases). Between the trimmed V and J ends, which lost 0 bases and 5 bases, there was a span of 9 bases. Germline-derived CDR1 and CDR2 are SGHKS and YYEKEE (reference sequence). The CDR3 contains 14 residues. CDR3 loop: CASSLGAGHQPQHF. The CDR3 DNA follows: TGTGCCAGCAGCTTGGGGGCAGGGCATCAGCCCCAGCATTTT. Full variable domain (missing parts from reference TRBV5-5 and TRBJ1-5): DAGVTQSPTHLIKTRGQQVTLRCSPISGHKSVSWYQQVLGQGPQFIFQYYEKEERGRGNFPDRFSARQFPNYSSELNVNALLLGDSALYLCASSLGAGHQPQHFGDGTRLSIL.

The CDR3 DNA reads TGTGCCAGCAGCCTTGGAAGTGGGCCGACCTACGAGCAGTACTTC. Translated, it gives CASSLGSGPTYEQYF. The chain links TRBV7-3 to TRBJ2-7; no firm D call. The length of the CDR3 is 15 residues. The germline CDR1 and CDR2 sequences are SGHTA and FQGTGA. V lost 5 bases to trimming and J lost 2 bases, with 16 bases between them.

The chain combines TRBV15 with TRBJ2-1, with D perhaps matching TRBD2 (5 bases). In germline, CDR1 is LNHNV, CDR2 YYDKDF (reference sequence). Between the trimmed V and J ends, which lost 0 bases and 4 bases, there was a span of 13 bases. The CDR3 runs 16 residues. The DNA of the CDR3 is TGTGCCACCAGCAGAGACGCTGGCTCGGGATACAATGAGCAGTTCTTC. Its translation is CATSRDAGSGYNEQFF.

V gene TRBV4-2 combines with J gene TRBJ2-5; 7 bases align to TRBD2. V lost 0 bases, J lost 2 bases, and 3 bases stayed unmatched. Germline CDR1 reads LGHNA; CDR2 reads YNFKEQ. This CDR3 is built from 15 residues. CDR3 region: CASSQEGREQETQYF. Written as DNA, the CDR3 is TGTGCCAGCAGCCAAGAGGGGAGGGAGCAAGAGACCCAGTACTTC.

This clone has just one count. V is TRBV6-5 and J is TRBJ1-1, with a possible D match to TRBD1 (5 bases). Germline V gene data show CDR1 as MNHEY and CDR2 as SVGAGI. The CDR3 runs 13 residues. Trimming shortened V by 7 bases and J by 1 base, and 10 bases separated the two germline ends. DNA of the CDR3: TGTGCCAGCATCAAAACAGGGAACACTGAAGCTTTCTTT. Translating gives CASIKTGNTEAFF.

The chain couples TRBV6-5 to TRBJ1-1, with D perhaps TRBD1 (6 bases). Germline V CDR1 and CDR2: MNHEY, SVGAGI. Trimming pared 6 bases from V and 2 bases from J, leaving 13 bases between. The CDR3 consists of 14 residues. CDR3 sequence (DNA): TGTGCCAGCAGAACGAACAGGGAAAACACTGAAGCTTTCTTT. Encoded protein: CASRTNRENTEAFF.

This chain joins TRBV5-4 and TRBJ2-6; unclear D gene. The germline V and J ends were trimmed by 4 bases and 0 bases, with 11 bases remaining between them. CDR1 is SGHNT and CDR2 is YYREEE in the germline V gene (reference sequence). The CDR3 sequence is 16 residues long. DNA for the CDR3: TGTGCCAGCAGCCCCCGAACAATCTCTGGGGCCAACGTCCTGACTTTC. Translating it yields CASSPRTISGANVLTF.

This chain uses TRBV30 with TRBJ1-1; D not certain. The CDR3 sequence is 12 residues long. V was shortened by 0 bases and J by 9 bases, with 11 bases between the two germline ends. From germline, CDR1 is GTSNPN and CDR2 SVGIG (reference sequence). The CDR3: CAWSVRGRKAFF. The DNA for the CDR3 is TGTGCCTGGAGTGTACGGGGTAGGAAAGCTTTCTTT.

This clone came up a few times. The V call is TRBV5-1, the J call TRBJ1-1, with TRBD1 matching 7 bases. Germline loops: CDR1 SGHRS, CDR2 YFSETQ. V was pared by 4 bases and J by 1 base, with 1 base of the junction left unmatched. This CDR3 is 13 amino acids long. CDR3 in amino acids: CASSQGENTEAFF. The CDR3 DNA follows: TGCGCCAGCAGCCAGGGGGAGAACACTGAAGCTTTCTTT. Combining the CDR3 with reference TRBV5-1 and TRBJ1-1 gives the whole variable domain KAGVTQTPRYLIKTRGQQVTLSCSPISGHRSVSWYQQTPGQGLQFLFEYFSETQRNKGNFPGRFSGRQFSNSRSEMNVSTLELGDSALYLCASSQGENTEAFFGQGTRLTVV.

This rearrangement joins TRBV27 to TRBJ2-1; possibly TRBD2 for D (7 bases). There are 12 residues in the CDR3. Germline lookup yields CDR1 MNHEY and CDR2 SMNVEV (reference sequence). The germline V and J ends were trimmed by 6 bases and 7 bases, with 10 bases remaining between them. The CDR3 spells CASRGGANEQFF. The CDR3 bases are TGTGCCAGCAGGGGGGGGGCGAATGAGCAGTTCTTC.

The CDR3 protein is CASSQDWTDRGFYEQYF. The CDR3 nucleotides read TGCGCCAGCAGCCAAGATTGGACGGACAGGGGATTCTACGAGCAGTACTTC. V and J are TRBV4-3 and TRBJ2-7; TRBD1 matches 9 bases. Trimming at V came to 0 bases and at J to 3 bases, leaving 9 bases not matched to a gene. CDR1 is LGHNA, CDR2 YSLEER, per germline. The CDR3 sequence is 17 residues long.

The chain has TRBV9 and TRBJ2-3; TRBD2 agrees at 8 bases. In germline, CDR1 is SGDLS, CDR2 YYNGEE. The CDR3 spans 15 residues. The ends lost 2 bases at V and 0 bases at J; junction bases unmatched: 2. The chain's CDR3 is CASSVGGRSTDTQYF. The CDR3 DNA reads as TGTGCCAGCAGCGTGGGCGGGAGGAGCACAGATACGCAGTATTTT.

The rearrangement uses TRBV5-6 and TRBJ1-5; D is unclear. There are 16 residues in the CDR3. Germline loops: CDR1 SGHDT, CDR2 YYEEEE. V gave up 1 base and J gave up 4 bases, with 15 bases separating them. The CDR3 DNA follows: TGTGCCAGCAGCTTGAGCGAGGGTAGGAGGAATCAGCCCCAGCATTTT. Translated, it gives CASSLSEGRRNQPQHF.

In its sample, this clone was seen a few times. The chain links TRBV5-6 to TRBJ1-1, with unresolved D. Per the germline V gene, CDR1 is SGHDT and CDR2 is YYEEEE. The germline V and J ends were trimmed by 4 bases and 1 base, with 8 bases remaining between them. The CDR3 is 13 amino acids. The CDR3 DNA is TGTGCCAGCAGCCGCCCCGGGAACACTGAAGCTTTCTTT. Translated: CASSRPGNTEAFF.

The chain employs TRBV4-3 and TRBJ2-6; D is unresolved. With 0 bases removed from V and 2 bases from J, the gap between germline ends came to 8 bases. The V gene's germline CDR1 is LGHNA and CDR2 YSLEER. The CDR3 consists of 16 residues. The CDR3 bases are TGCGCCAGCAGCCAAGATAGCCCCGCTGGGGCCAACGTCCTGACTTTC. Translating it yields CASSQDSPAGANVLTF.

On this clone itself: The sample has other DNA sequences that encode this CDR3 too. V usage is TRBV6-4 and J usage is TRBJ2-3, with 8 bases identical to TRBD2. The CDR3 consists of 15 residues. Germline CDR1 is MRHNA and CDR2 is SNTAGT. J gave up 0 bases and V 1 base, and 0 bases lay outside the gene matches. This chain's CDR3 is CASSDLAGSTDTQYF. CDR3 nucleotide sequence: TGTGCCAGCAGTGACTTAGCGGGAAGCACAGATACGCAGTATTTT.

The V call is TRBV6-4, the J call TRBJ2-3; 10 nucleotides match TRBD1. CDR1 and CDR2 from the germline V gene are MRHNA and SNTAGT. The CDR3 covers 15 residues. Losses at the gene ends were 4 bases for V and 1 base for J; bases not matched to a gene: 2. The CDR3 DNA reads as TGTGCCAGCAGTGCCGGGACAGGGGGCACAGATACGCAGTATTTT. Protein sequence: CASSAGTGGTDTQYF.

The chain is built from TRBV5-4 and TRBJ1-6; the D is unclear. The V and J ends lost 1 base and 2 bases respectively, with 7 bases between them. The CDR3 is 15 residues long. Germline lookup yields CDR1 SGHNT and CDR2 YYREEE (reference sequence). The CDR3 loop is CASSLRSPYNSPLHF. CDR3 sequence (DNA): TGTGCCAGCAGCTTGAGGAGTCCCTATAATTCACCCCTCCACTTT. Full variable domain (outside the CDR3, taken from reference TRBV5-4 and TRBJ1-6): ETGVTQSPTHLIKTRGQQVTLRCSSQSGHNTVSWYQQALGQGPQFIFQYYREEENGRGNFPPRFSGLQFPNYSSELNVNALELDDSALYLCASSLRSPYNSPLHFGNGTRLTVT.

V gene TRBV7-3 combines with J gene TRBJ2-5; TRBD2 matches at 11 bases. With V trimmed by 5 bases and J by 5 bases, 7 bases remained unmatched. The CDR3 is 15 residues long. Germline CDR1 SGHTA, CDR2 FQGTGA. The CDR3 DNA reads as TGTGCCAGCAGCCGAACTAGCGGGGGAGGGGAGACCCAGTACTTC. It codes for CASSRTSGGGETQYF.

This rearrangement joins TRBV6-1 to TRBJ2-7; TRBD2 aligns across 9 bases. With V trimmed by 1 base and J by 5 bases, 6 bases remained unmatched. The CDR3 spans 15 residues. Germline-derived CDR1 and CDR2 are MNHNS and SASEGT. The CDR3: CASSEDAGGPNEQYF. The CDR3 DNA sequence: TGTGCCAGCAGTGAAGATGCGGGGGGGCCGAACGAGCAGTACTTC.

The V and J genes are TRBV11-2 and TRBJ1-3, with 12 bases matching TRBD1. This CDR3 region has 15 residues. Trimming cost V 5 bases and J 4 bases; bases outside gene matches: 3. The V gene's germline CDR1 is SGHAT and CDR2 FQNNGV. The CDR3: CASSGTGGSGNTIYF. The CDR3 nucleotides are TGTGCCAGCAGCGGGACAGGGGGCTCGGGAAACACCATATATTTT.